The 5 T cell receptor beta chains below were found in one sample sequenced in a study of identifying expanded T cells in peripheral blood. The method was immunoSEQ multiplex PCR; TCRdb's version includes in-frame clones alone and lacks a portion of them. Among about 78,000 clones listed, roughly four fifths were seen once. Sequenced: blood. These receptors originate from a person between 18 and 69 years old in good health.

The rearrangement links TRBV28 to TRBJ2-5, with D possibly being TRBD1 (6 bases). Germline V gene data show CDR1 as MDHEN and CDR2 as SYDVKM. The CDR3 contains 14 residues. The ends were cut back, 4 bases at V and 1 base at J, with 10 bases in the middle. CDR3 sequence reads: CASSSQTGQETQYF. CDR3 in DNA: TGTGCCAGCAGTTCTCAGACAGGCCAAGAGACCCAGTACTTC.

The chain employs TRBV5-6 and TRBJ1-2, with 7 bases that match TRBD1. The CDR3 is made up of 16 amino acids. The ends lost 3 bases at V and 5 bases at J; junction bases unmatched: 13. Germline V CDR1 and CDR2: SGHDT, YYEEEE. CDR3 loop: CASSSFFRDSPYGYTF. DNA for the CDR3: TGTGCCAGCAGCTCCTTCTTTAGGGACAGTCCGTATGGCTACACCTTC.

The genes are TRBV6-5 and TRBJ1-1; D unclear. Per the germline V gene, CDR1 is MNHEY and CDR2 is SVGAGI. This CDR3 is 14 amino acids long. V lost 7 bases and J lost 4, with 16 bases in between. The CDR3: CASKEGGKSTEAFF. In DNA, the CDR3 is TGTGCCAGCAAAGAGGGAGGAAAATCCACTGAAGCTTTCTTT.

The V and J genes are TRBV5-6 and TRBJ2-2, with TRBD1 matching 7 bases. Trimming at V came to 2 bases and at J to 6 bases, leaving 7 bases not matched to a gene. This CDR3 is built from 15 residues. Germline values: CDR1 SGHDT, CDR2 YYEEEE. The CDR3 loop is CASSFDRVKAGELFF. As DNA, the CDR3 is TGTGCCAGCAGCTTCGACAGGGTAAAGGCCGGGGAGCTGTTTTTT.

The chain uses TRBV5-4 and TRBJ1-4; 8 bases are shared with TRBD1. V shed 0 bases and J 6 bases; nucleotides not matched to a gene: 7. The CDR3 spans 16 residues. CDR1 and CDR2 (germline): SGHNT, YYREEE (reference sequence). This chain's CDR3 is CASSLGRTGRDEKLFF. The CDR3 DNA reads as TGTGCCAGCAGCTTGGGGCGGACAGGGCGGGATGAAAAACTGTTTTTT.